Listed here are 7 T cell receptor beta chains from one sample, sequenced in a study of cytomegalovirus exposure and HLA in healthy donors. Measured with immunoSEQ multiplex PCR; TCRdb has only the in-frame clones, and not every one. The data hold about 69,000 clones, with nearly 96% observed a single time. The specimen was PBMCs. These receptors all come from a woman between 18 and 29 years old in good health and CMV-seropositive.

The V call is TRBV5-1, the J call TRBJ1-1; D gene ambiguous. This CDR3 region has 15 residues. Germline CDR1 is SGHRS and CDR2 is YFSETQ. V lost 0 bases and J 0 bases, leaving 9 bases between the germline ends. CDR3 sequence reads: CASSLVPNMNTEAFF. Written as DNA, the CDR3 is TGCGCCAGCAGCTTGGTACCGAACATGAACACTGAAGCTTTCTTT.

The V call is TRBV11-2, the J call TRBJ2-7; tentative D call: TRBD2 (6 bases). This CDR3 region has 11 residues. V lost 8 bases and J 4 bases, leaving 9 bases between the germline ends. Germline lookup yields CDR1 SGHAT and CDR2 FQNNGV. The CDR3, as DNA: TGTGCCAGCGTTCGGGGGTACGAGCAGTACTTC. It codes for CASVRGYEQYF. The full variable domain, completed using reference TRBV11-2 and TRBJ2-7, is EAGVAQSPRYKIIEKRQSVAFWCNPISGHATLYWYQQILGQGPKLLIQFQNNGVVDDSQLPKDRFSAERLKGVDSTLKIQPAKLEDSAVYLCASVRGYEQYFGPGTRLTVT.

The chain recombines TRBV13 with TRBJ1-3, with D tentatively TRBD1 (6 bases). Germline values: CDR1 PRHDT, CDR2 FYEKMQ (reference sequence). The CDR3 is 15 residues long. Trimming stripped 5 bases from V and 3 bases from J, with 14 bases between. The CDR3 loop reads CASSNKGQIGNTIYF. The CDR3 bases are TGTGCCAGCAGCAACAAGGGACAAATTGGAAACACCATATATTTT.

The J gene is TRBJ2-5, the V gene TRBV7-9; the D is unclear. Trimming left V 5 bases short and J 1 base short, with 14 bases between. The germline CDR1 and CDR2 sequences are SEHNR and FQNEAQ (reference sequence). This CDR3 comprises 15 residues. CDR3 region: CASSRETSLQETQYF. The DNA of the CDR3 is TGTGCCAGCAGCCGCGAGACAAGTCTCCAAGAGACCCAGTACTTC.

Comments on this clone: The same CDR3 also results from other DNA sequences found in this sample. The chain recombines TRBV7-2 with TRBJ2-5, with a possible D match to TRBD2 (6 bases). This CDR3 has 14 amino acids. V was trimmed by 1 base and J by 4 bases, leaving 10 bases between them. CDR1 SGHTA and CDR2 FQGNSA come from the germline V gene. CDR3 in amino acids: CASSLGGGRETQYF. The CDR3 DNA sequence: TGTGCCAGCAGCTTAGGAGGAGGGAGAGAGACCCAGTACTTC. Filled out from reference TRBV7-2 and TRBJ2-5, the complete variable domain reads GAGVSQSPSNKVTEKGKDVELRCDPISGHTALYWYRQSLGQGLEFLIYFQGNSAPDKSGLPSDRFSAERTGGSVSTLTIQRTQQEDSAVYLCASSLGGGRETQYFGPGTRLLVL.

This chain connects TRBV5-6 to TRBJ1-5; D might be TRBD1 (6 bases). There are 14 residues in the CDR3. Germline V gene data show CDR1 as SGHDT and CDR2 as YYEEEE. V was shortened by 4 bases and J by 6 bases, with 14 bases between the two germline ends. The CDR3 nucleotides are TGTGCCAGCAGCCCGGGGGGGGGCGGTCAGCCCCAGCATTTT. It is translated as CASSPGGGGQPQHF.

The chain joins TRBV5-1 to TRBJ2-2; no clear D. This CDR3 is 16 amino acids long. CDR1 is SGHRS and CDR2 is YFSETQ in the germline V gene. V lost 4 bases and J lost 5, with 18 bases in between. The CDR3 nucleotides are TGCGCCAGCAGCCACAGTGCCGTGACCAGTACCGGGGAGCTGTTTTTT. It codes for CASSHSAVTSTGELFF.